A selection of T cell receptor beta chains follows, all from one sample in a study of shared clonotypes between healthy human individuals. The method was immunoSEQ multiplex PCR; TCRdb's version includes in-frame clones alone and lacks a portion of them. Of 2,500,000 or so clones listed, approximately 90% are singletons. The sample taken for sequencing was naive CD4+ T cells sorted from blood. The receptors here all came from a man between 18 and 29 years old in good health. CDR3s include the opening cysteine and the closing phenylalanine or tryptophan. A D gene is named only where the DNA matches it firmly. Part of the rows lack a size; the others show once, few, many or a class for expanded clones.

d_gene,abundance,j_gene,v_gene,CDR3aa,CDR3nt
NA,NA,TRBJ1-5,TRBV11-2,CASSLDGQGNQPQHF,TGTGCCAGCAGCTTAGATGGGCAGGGGAATCAGCCCCAGCATTTT
TRBD2,NA,TRBJ2-7,TRBV27,CASKRGGSYEQYF,TGTGCCAGCAAACGGGGGGGCTCCTACGAGCAGTACTTC
TRBD2,NA,TRBJ2-4,TRBV19,CASAPGLAGDEVYWPKNIQYF,TGTGCCAGTGCCCCCGGACTAGCGGGAGATGAAGTTTATTGGCCCAAAAACATTCAGTACTTC
TRBD2,NA,TRBJ2-7,TRBV29-1,CSVEGPGTSGLVPYEQYF,TGCAGCGTTGAAGGGCCCGGGACTAGCGGGCTAGTTCCCTACGAGCAGTACTTC
TRBD1,few,TRBJ1-6,TRBV30,CAWTGGRPPLHF,TGTGCCTGGACAGGGGGCAGGCCACCCCTCCACTTT
TRBD1,once,TRBJ2-7,TRBV6-5,CASSYSRGPYEQYF,TGTGCCAGCAGTTACTCCAGGGGGCCTTACGAGCAGTACTTC
NA,NA,TRBJ2-3,TRBV7-2,CASSLSGAFTDTQYF,TGTGCCAGCAGCTTGAGTGGGGCTTTCACAGATACGCAGTATTTT
NA,NA,TRBJ1-2,TRBV7-3,CASSPDTYGYTF,TGTGCCAGCAGCCCGGACACTTATGGCTACACCTTC
NA,NA,TRBJ2-7,TRBV28,CASSPRGYEQYF,TGTGCCAGCAGTCCGAGGGGATACGAGCAGTACTTC
NA,NA,TRBJ2-3,TRBV18,CASSPEVNWYSTDTQYF,TGTGCCAGCTCACCCGAAGTGAACTGGTATAGCACAGATACGCAGTATTTT
NA,NA,TRBJ1-5,TRBV28,CASSLREVRGNQPQHF,TGTGCCAGCAGTTTGAGGGAGGTGAGGGGCAATCAGCCCCAGCATTTT
TRBD1,few,TRBJ2-7,TRBV18,CASSPRTGAEQYF,TGTGCCAGCTCACCAAGGACAGGGGCCGAGCAGTACTTC
NA,NA,TRBJ1-4,TRBV7-2,CASSPGGQDSDEKLFF,TGTGCCAGCAGCCCCGGAGGACAAGATTCGGACGAAAAACTGTTTTTT
NA,NA,TRBJ1-1,TRBV4-1,CASSHLGARDTEAFF,TGCGCCAGCAGCCACCTCGGGGCGCGGGACACTGAAGCTTTCTTT
TRBD1,NA,TRBJ2-5,TRBV29-1,CSVETGAETQYF,TGCAGCGTTGAAACAGGGGCAGAGACCCAGTACTTC
NA,NA,TRBJ2-5,TRBV21-1,CASSRTGRQETQYF,TGTGCCAGCAGCCGGACAGGCCGACAAGAGACCCAGTACTTC
NA,NA,TRBJ1-6,TRBV4-1,CASSQESQLGSPLHF,TGCGCCAGCAGCCAAGAGTCACAGTTGGGTTCACCCCTCCACTTT
TRBD2,NA,TRBJ2-5,TRBV10-3,CAISEGVTSGEETQYF,TGTGCCATCAGTGAGGGGGTAACTAGCGGGGAAGAGACCCAGTACTTC
NA,once,TRBJ2-7,TRBV7-9,CASLLGTQKVYEQYF,TGTGCCAGCCTATTGGGGACTCAGAAGGTCTACGAGCAGTACTTC
NA,NA,TRBJ1-1,TRBV19,CASSITLAVNTEAFF,TGTGCCAGTAGTATTACTCTGGCAGTGAACACTGAAGCTTTCTTT
TRBD2,NA,TRBJ2-1,TRBV5-4,CASSSGGGLSSYNEQFF,TGTGCCAGCAGCTCGGGCGGGGGACTAAGCTCCTACAATGAGCAGTTCTTC
TRBD2,NA,TRBJ2-2,TRBV10-2,CASSRWSGGPSVVTGELFF,TGCGCCAGCAGCCGCTGGTCGGGAGGGCCTAGTGTGGTCACCGGGGAGCTGTTTTTT
NA,NA,TRBJ1-1,TRBV5-1,CASSDKGQNTEAFF,TGCGCCAGCAGCGATAAAGGACAGAACACTGAAGCTTTCTTT
NA,NA,TRBJ2-7,TRBV10-3,CAISESGSIYEQYF,TGTGCCATCAGTGAGTCTGGCAGCATCTACGAGCAGTACTTC
NA,NA,TRBJ2-6,TRBV15,CATSRDGMRTGANVLTF,TGTGCCACCAGCAGAGACGGCATGAGAACCGGGGCCAACGTCCTGACTTTC
TRBD2,NA,TRBJ2-3,TRBV28,CASSLKRGATDTQYF,TGTGCCAGCAGTTTAAAGCGGGGGGCTACAGATACGCAGTATTTT
NA,few,TRBJ1-1,TRBV30,CAWSRQNTEAFF,TGTGCCTGGAGTCGACAGAACACTGAAGCTTTCTTT
TRBD1,once,TRBJ2-2,TRBV19,CASSSDRINTGELFF,TGTGCCAGTAGTTCGGACAGGATCAACACCGGGGAGCTGTTTTTT
NA,NA,TRBJ1-6,TRBV6-1,CASSDRISPLHF,TGTGCCAGCAGTGACAGGATTTCACCCCTCCACTTT
NA,NA,TRBJ1-2,TRBV6-1,CASRGQDYGYTF,TGTGCCAGCAGGGGTCAGGACTATGGCTACACCTTC
TRBD2,NA,TRBJ2-3,TRBV19,CASSIGREAADTQYF,TGTGCCAGTAGTATAGGGCGGGAGGCGGCAGATACGCAGTATTTT
NA,NA,TRBJ1-1,TRBV5-1,CASSLDRLSRDTEAFF,TGCGCCAGCAGCTTGGACCGTTTGAGTAGGGACACTGAAGCTTTCTTT